The subject of this entry is one T cell receptor (beta chain). As processed by the authors: Using reference gene primer amplification, nucleated cell counts were estimated. Libraries were prepared by immunoSEQ multiplex PCR; TCRdb keeps only in-frame clonotypes and omits some of them. V, J and clone size are taken as reported in that table, and D and trimming were inferred from the DNA itself. The table lists 52,000 or so clones, 90% of them singletons. These data come from a study of blood T cell repertoires in COVID-19. The CDR3 is 16 residues long. CDR1 and CDR2 (germline): SQVTM, ANQGSEA. The V gene lost 0 bases and the J gene lost 7 bases, with 18 bases spanning the gap.

The sequencing input was peripheral blood. The sequence was obtained from a human donor in a cohort sampled during active COVID-19. The chain has TRBV29-1 and TRBJ2-2; a possible D gene is TRBD2 (5 bases). The CDR3 DNA sequence: TGCAGCGTTGAAGATCGAGGGCCACGCAACCTCGGGGAGCTGTTTTTT. Protein product: CSVEDRGPRNLGELFF.